This is a list of T cell receptor beta chains from one sample in a study of cytotoxic CD8 clonotypes in ibrutinib-treated CLL. Produced via immunoSEQ multiplex PCR; TCRdb's table is partial and in-frame only. The repertoire holds 150,000 to 200,000 clones, with approximately 77% as singletons. Specimen: PBMCs, collected after 12 months of ibrutinib treatment. All receptors derive from a human donor with chronic lymphocytic leukemia. CDR3s include the opening cysteine and the closing phenylalanine or tryptophan. D genes are given only for firm matches. A clone size is listed for some rows: how often the clone was seen (once, few, many), or a class if it is expanded.

TRBV5-1,-,-,TRBJ1-2,CASSLVPGGDYGYTF,TGCGCCAGCAGCTTGGTTCCCGGAGGGGACTATGGCTACACCTTC
TRBV12-5,-,-,TRBJ2-2,CASGLSGAGTGELFF,TGTGCTAGTGGCCTTTCGGGGGCGGGCACCGGGGAGCTGTTTTTT
TRBV11-1,-,-,TRBJ1-4,CASSLGTGATNEKLFF,TGTGCCAGCAGCTTGGGCACGGGAGCAACTAATGAAAAACTGTTTTTT
TRBV6-5,TRBD1,-,TRBJ2-7,CASSSLRGLEQYF,TGTGCCAGCAGTTCCCTAAGGGGGCTCGAGCAGTACTTC
TRBV28,-,-,TRBJ1-3,CASNTGLFGNTIYF,TGTGCCAGCAACACAGGGCTCTTTGGAAACACCATATATTTT
TRBV4-1,TRBD1,-,TRBJ2-6,CASSRGQVRSGANVLTF,TGCGCCAGCAGCCGGGGACAGGTTAGATCTGGGGCCAACGTCCTGACTTTC
TRBV15,-,many,TRBJ2-1,CATSREGRLTSNEQFF,TGTGCCACCAGCAGAGAAGGACGTCTAACGTCGAATGAGCAGTTCTTC
TRBV6-5,-,-,TRBJ1-2,CASSYSAFMGYTF,TGTGCCAGCAGTTACTCGGCGTTTATGGGCTACACCTTC
TRBV7-8,-,-,TRBJ2-7,CASSLGSGKDEQYF,TGTGCCAGCAGCTTGGGGTCGGGGAAAGACGAGCAGTACTTC
TRBV28,TRBD2,-,TRBJ2-3,CASSSMRGASGSRRYF,TGTGCCAGCAGTTCCATGCGGGGGGCTAGCGGGAGTCGACGGTATTTT
TRBV9,-,once,TRBJ1-4,CASSVGRRSEKLFF,TGTGCCAGCAGCGTAGGAAGGCGGTCTGAAAAACTGTTTTTT
TRBV2,-,-,TRBJ2-1,CASSEVSEQFF,TGTGCCAGCAGTGAAGTCAGTGAGCAGTTCTTC
TRBV7-3,-,-,TRBJ1-4,CASSLRSNEKLFF,TGTGCCAGCAGCTTGAGGTCTAATGAAAAACTGTTTTTT
TRBV5-4,-,-,TRBJ1-2,CASSSGQYYGYTF,TGTGCCAGCAGCTCCGGACAGTACTATGGCTACACCTTC
TRBV5-4,-,-,TRBJ2-6,CASSLGSSSGANVLTF,TGTGCCAGCAGCTTGGGTTCGAGCTCTGGGGCCAACGTCCTGACTTTC
TRBV9,-,-,TRBJ2-6,CASSVGVRSGANVLTF,TGTGCCAGCAGCGTAGGAGTTCGCTCTGGGGCCAACGTCCTGACTTTC
TRBV5-1,-,-,TRBJ2-7,CASSSLYRSYEQYF,TGCGCCAGCAGCTCATTGTACAGGTCCTACGAGCAGTACTTC
TRBV29-1,-,once,TRBJ1-2,CSVGVAGSRYGYTF,TGCAGCGTTGGGGTGGCGGGATCACGTTATGGCTACACCTTC
TRBV5-1,TRBD2,few,TRBJ2-3,CASSPSSGTSTDTQYF,TGCGCCAGCAGCCCCTCGAGCGGGACCAGCACAGATACGCAGTATTTT
TRBV6-5,-,-,TRBJ1-5,CASSYSGLNQPQHF,TGTGCCAGCAGTTACTCTGGGTTGAATCAGCCCCAGCATTTT
TRBV6-6,-,-,TRBJ2-6,CASTGSSGANVLTF,TGTGCCAGCACAGGTAGCTCTGGGGCCAACGTCCTGACTTTC
TRBV6-9,-,-,TRBJ1-4,CASSYGGVDEKLFF,TGTGCCAGCAGTTATGGGGGGGTAGATGAAAAACTGTTTTTT
TRBV7-9,-,-,TRBJ1-1,CASSLALGREAFF,TGTGCCAGCAGCTTAGCGCTGGGGAGAGAAGCTTTCTTT
TRBV29-1,-,few,TRBJ1-2,CSFGTANYGYTF,TGCAGCTTCGGGACTGCCAACTATGGCTACACCTTC